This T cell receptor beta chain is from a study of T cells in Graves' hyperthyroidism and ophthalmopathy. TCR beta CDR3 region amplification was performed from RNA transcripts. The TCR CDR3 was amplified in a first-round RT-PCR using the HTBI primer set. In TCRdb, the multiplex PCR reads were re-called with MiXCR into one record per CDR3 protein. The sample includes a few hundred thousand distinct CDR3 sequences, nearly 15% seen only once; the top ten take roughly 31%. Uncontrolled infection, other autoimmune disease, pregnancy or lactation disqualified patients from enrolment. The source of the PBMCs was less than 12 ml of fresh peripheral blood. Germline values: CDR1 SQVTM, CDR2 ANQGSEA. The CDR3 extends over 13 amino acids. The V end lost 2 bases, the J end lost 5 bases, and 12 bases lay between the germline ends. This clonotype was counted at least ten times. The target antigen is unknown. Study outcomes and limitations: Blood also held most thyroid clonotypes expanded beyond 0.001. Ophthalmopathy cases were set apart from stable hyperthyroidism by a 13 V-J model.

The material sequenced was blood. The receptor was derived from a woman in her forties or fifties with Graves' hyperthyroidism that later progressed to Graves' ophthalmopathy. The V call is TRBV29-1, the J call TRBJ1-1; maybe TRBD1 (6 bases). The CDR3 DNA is TGCAGCGTTGAACCAGGGGCCGATACTGAAGCTTTCTTT. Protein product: CSVEPGADTEAFF.